Below, 2 T cell receptor beta chains from the same sample are listed, as sequenced in a study of CD8+ T cells in alopecia areata. Reverse transcribed after extraction, RNA yielded cDNA as the sequencing template. Only in-frame clones appear in the TCRdb table, and some are missing; sequencing was by immunoSEQ multiplex PCR. The table has 50,000 to 80,000 clones, roughly two fifths seen once; the top ten hold 51%. Sequenced: NKG2D-low CD8+ T cells sorted from blood. The receptor set was obtained from a human donor with alopecia areata.

The J gene is TRBJ1-1, the V gene TRBV27, with D hard to call. The CDR3 is 12 amino acids. V lost 8 bases, J lost 5 bases, and 12 bases lay in between. Germline CDR1 reads MNHEY; CDR2 reads SMNVEV (reference sequence). The CDR3 DNA reads TGTGCCAGCGGATCTACCGCGACTGAAGCTTTCTTT. Its translation is CASGSTATEAFF.

This clone was seen only a few times. The genes are TRBV5-1 and TRBJ2-3; 10 positions agree with TRBD2. Germline V gene data show CDR1 as SGHRS and CDR2 as YFSETQ. V trimming: 3 bases; J trimming: 3 bases; junction bases outside the gene matches: 7. The CDR3 runs to 16 residues. The CDR3 here is CASSSSGLAKTDTQYF. CDR3 nucleotide sequence: TGCGCCAGCAGCTCCTCGGGACTAGCGAAGACAGATACGCAGTATTTT.